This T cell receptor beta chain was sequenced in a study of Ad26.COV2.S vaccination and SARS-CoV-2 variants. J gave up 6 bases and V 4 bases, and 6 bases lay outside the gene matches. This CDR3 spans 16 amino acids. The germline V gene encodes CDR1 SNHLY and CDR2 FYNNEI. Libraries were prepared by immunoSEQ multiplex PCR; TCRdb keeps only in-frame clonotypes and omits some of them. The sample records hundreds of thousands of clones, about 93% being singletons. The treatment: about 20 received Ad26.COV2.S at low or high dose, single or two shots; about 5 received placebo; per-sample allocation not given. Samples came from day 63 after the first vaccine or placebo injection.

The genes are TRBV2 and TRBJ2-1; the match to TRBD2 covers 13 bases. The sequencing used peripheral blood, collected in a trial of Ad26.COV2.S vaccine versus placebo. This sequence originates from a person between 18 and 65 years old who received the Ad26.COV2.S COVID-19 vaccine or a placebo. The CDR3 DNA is TGTGCCAGCAGTGTGGGACTAGCGGGAATCGGCAATGAGCAGTTCTTC. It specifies CASSVGLAGIGNEQFF.